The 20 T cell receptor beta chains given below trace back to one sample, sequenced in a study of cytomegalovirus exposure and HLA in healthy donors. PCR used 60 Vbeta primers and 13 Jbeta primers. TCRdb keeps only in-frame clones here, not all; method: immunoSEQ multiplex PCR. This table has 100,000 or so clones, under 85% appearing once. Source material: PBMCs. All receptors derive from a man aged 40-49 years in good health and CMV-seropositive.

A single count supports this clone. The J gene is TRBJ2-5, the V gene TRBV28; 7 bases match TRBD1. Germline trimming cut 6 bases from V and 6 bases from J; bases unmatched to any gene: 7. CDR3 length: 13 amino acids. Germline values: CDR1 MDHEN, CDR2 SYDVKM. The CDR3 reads CASRRDSPKTQYF. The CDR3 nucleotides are TGTGCCAGCAGGAGGGACAGCCCTAAGACCCAGTACTTC.

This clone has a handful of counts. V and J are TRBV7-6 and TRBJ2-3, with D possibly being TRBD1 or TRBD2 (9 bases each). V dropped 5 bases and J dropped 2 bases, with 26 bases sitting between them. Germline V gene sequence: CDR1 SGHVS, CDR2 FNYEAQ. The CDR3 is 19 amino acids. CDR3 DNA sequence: TGTGCCAGCAGCGGACAGGGGAGCGGGGGGTCCTGGACCACAGATACGCAGTATTTT. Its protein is CASSGQGSGGSWTTDTQYF. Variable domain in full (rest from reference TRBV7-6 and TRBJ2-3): GAGVSQSPRYKVTKRGQDVALRCDPISGHVSLYWYRQALGQGPEFLTYFNYEAQQDKSGLPNDRFSAERPEGSISTLTIQRTEQRDSAMYRCASSGQGSGGSWTTDTQYFGPGTRLTVL.

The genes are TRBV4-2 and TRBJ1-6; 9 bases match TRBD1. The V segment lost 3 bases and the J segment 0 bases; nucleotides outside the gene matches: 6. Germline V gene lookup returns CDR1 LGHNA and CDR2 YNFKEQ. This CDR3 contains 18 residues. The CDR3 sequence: CASSQADRGSSYNSPLHF. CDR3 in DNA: TGTGCCAGCAGCCAGGCGGACAGGGGAAGCTCCTATAATTCACCCCTCCACTTT.

CDR3 residues: CASSLAMNTEAFF. The DNA for the CDR3 is TGTGCCAGCAGCTTAGCTATGAACACTGAAGCTTTCTTT. The chain joins TRBV7-9 to TRBJ1-1, with D unresolved. Germline CDR1 and CDR2: SEHNR and FQNEAQ (reference sequence). V gave up 0 bases and J gave up 0 bases, with 2 bases separating them. This CDR3 has 13 residues.

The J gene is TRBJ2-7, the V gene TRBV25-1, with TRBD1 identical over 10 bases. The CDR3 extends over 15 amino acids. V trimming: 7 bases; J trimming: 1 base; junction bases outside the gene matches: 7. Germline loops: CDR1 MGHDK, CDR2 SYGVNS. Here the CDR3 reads CASIVWTGGSYEQYF. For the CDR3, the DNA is TGTGCCAGCATTGTATGGACAGGGGGTTCCTACGAGCAGTACTTC.

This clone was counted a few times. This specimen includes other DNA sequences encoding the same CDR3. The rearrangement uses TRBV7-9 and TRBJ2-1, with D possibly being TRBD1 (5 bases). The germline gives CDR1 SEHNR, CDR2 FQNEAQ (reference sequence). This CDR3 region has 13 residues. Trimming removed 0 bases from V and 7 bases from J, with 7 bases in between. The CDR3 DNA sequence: TGTGCCAGCAGCTTAGCCAGGGATAATGAGCAGTTCTTC. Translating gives CASSLARDNEQFF. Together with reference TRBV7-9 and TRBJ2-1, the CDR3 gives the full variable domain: DTGVSQNPRHKITKRGQNVTFRCDPISEHNRLYWYRQTLGQGPEFLTYFQNEAQLEKSRLLSDRFSAERPKGSFSTLEIQRTEQGDSAMYLCASSLARDNEQFFGPGTRLTVL.

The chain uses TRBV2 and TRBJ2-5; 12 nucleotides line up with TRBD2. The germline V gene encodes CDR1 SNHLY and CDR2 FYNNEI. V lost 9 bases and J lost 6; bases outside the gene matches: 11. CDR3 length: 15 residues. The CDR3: CASGLPSGGVQTQYF. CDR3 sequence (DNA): TGTGCCAGTGGTCTCCCTAGCGGGGGGGTTCAGACCCAGTACTTC. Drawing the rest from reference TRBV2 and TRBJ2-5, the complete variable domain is EPEVTQTPSHQVTQMGQEVILRCVPISNHLYFYWYRQILGQKVEFLVSFYNNEISEKSEIFDDQFSVERPDGSNFTLKIRSTKLEDSAMYFCASGLPSGGVQTQYFGPGTRLLVL.

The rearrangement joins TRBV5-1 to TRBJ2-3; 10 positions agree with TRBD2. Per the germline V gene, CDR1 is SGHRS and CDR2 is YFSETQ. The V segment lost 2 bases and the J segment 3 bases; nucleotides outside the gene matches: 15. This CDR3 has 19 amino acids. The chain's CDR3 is CASSLSSSAGTSVTDTQYF. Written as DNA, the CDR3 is TGCGCCAGCAGCTTATCCAGTTCCGCCGGGACTAGCGTAACAGATACGCAGTATTTT.

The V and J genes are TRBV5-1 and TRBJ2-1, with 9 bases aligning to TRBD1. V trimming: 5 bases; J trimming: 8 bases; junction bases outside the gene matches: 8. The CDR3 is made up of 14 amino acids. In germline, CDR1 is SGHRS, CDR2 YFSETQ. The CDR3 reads CASSIRTGDDEQFF. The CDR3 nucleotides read TGCGCCAGCAGTATAAGGACAGGGGACGATGAGCAGTTCTTC.

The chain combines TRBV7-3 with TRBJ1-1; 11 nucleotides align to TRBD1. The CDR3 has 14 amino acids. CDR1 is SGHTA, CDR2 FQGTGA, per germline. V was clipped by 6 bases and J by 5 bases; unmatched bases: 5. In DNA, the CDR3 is TGTGCCAGCAGGTCGGGACAGGGGGATACTGAAGCTTTCTTT. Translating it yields CASRSGQGDTEAFF.

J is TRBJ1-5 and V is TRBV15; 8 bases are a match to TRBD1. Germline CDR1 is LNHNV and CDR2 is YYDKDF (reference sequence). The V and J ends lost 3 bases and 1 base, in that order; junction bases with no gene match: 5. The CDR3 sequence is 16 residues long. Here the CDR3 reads CATSRGQARSNQPQHF. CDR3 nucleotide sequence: TGTGCCACCAGCAGGGGACAGGCGAGGAGCAATCAGCCCCAGCATTTT.

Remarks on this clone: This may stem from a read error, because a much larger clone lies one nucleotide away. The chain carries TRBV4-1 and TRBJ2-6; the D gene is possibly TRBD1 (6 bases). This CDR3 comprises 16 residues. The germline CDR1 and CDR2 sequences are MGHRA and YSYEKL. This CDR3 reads CASSQDAGVGANGLTF. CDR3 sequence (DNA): TGTGCCAGCAGCCAAGACGCAGGGGTTGGGGCCAACGGCCTGACTTTC.

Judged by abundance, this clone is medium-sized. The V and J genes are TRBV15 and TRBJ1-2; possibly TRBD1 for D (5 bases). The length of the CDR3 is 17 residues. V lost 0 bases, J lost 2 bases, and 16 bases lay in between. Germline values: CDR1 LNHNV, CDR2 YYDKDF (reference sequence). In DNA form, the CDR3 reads TGTGCCACCAGCAGAGATCAGACCGGGTGGGGCAACTATGGCTACACCTTC. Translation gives CATSRDQTGWGNYGYTF.

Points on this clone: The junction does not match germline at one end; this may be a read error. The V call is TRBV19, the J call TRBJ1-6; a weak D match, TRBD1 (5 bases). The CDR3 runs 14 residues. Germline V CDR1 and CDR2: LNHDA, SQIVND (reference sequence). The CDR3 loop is CTSSIPQVNSPLHF. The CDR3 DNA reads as TGTACCAGTAGTATCCCACAGGTCAATTCACCCCTCCACTTT.

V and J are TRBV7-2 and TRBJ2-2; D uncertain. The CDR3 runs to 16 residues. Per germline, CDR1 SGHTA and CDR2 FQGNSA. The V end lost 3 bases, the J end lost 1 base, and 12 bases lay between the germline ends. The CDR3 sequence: CASSFGQAKNTGELFF. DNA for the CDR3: TGTGCCAGCAGCTTTGGGCAGGCAAAGAACACCGGGGAGCTGTTTTTT.

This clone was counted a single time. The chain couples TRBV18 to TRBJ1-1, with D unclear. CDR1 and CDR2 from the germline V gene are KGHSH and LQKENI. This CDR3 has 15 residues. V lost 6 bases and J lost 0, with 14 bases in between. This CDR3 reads CASSFVAGLNTEAFF. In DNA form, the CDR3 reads TGTGCCAGCTCTTTCGTTGCGGGATTGAACACTGAAGCTTTCTTT.

CDR3 amino acids: CASSQAWTGIYNEQFF. The CDR3 DNA follows: TGCGCCAGCAGCCAAGCCTGGACAGGAATATACAATGAGCAGTTCTTC. This chain connects TRBV4-1 to TRBJ2-1, with 7 positions matching TRBD1. The germline CDR1 and CDR2 sequences are MGHRA and YSYEKL. The CDR3 covers 16 residues. J was trimmed by 4 bases and V by 1 base; bases with no gene match: 7.

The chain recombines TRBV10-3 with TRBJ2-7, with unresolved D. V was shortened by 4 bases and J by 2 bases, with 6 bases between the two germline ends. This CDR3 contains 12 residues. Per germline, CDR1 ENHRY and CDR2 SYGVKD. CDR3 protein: CAISGSTYEQYF. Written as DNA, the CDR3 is TGTGCCATCAGTGGCAGTACCTACGAGCAGTACTTC.

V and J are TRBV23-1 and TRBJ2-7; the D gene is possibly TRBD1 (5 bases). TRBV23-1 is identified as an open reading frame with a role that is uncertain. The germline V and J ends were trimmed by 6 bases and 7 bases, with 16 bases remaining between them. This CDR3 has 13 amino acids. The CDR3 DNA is TGCGCCAGCAGCCAGGGTAAGGTGGATGAGCAGTACTTC. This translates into CASSQGKVDEQYF.

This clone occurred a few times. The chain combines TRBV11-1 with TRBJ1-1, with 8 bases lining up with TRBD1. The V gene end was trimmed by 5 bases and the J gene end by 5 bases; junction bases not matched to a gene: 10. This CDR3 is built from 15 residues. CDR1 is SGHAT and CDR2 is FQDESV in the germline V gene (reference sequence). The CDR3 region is CASSRRGQGGTEAFF. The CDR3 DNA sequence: TGTGCCAGCAGCCGGCGAGGACAGGGAGGGACTGAAGCTTTCTTT.